The 26 T cell receptor beta chains below all came from one sample that was sequenced in a study of patients and donors after allogeneic stem cell transplantation. Via MiXCR, TCRdb re-called the RT-PCR reads, giving one row per CDR3 protein. Altogether roughly 940,000 distinct CDR3 sequences are present, about a sixth being singletons, with the ten largest covering roughly 6.4%. Sequencing used blood, either unsorted or a sorted T cell fraction (not recorded which). All receptors come from a human donor who was either an allogeneic HSCT recipient or a stem cell or donor lymphocyte infusion donor (not recorded which). It is not recorded whose cells these are; they may come from a transplant donor.

This clonotype was detected only a few times. The DNA for the CDR3 is TGTGCCAGCAGTTACCTCACAGGCTATGGCTACACCTTC. Translated: CASSYLTGYGYTF. The V gene is TRBV6-6, the J gene TRBJ1-2, with D perhaps matching TRBD1 (5 bases). Germline CDR1 MNHNY, CDR2 SVGAGI (reference sequence). The V and J ends lost 2 bases and 4 bases respectively, with 8 bases between them. CDR3 length: 13 residues.

This clonotype was seen a handful of times. The J gene is TRBJ1-6, the V gene TRBV6-5; TRBD1 matches at 7 bases. Looked up from germline, CDR1 is MNHEY and CDR2 is SVGAGI. Unmatched junction bases numbered 9, after V lost 2 bases and J lost 5 bases. The CDR3 length is 17 residues. The CDR3 protein is CASSYGKTGVHNSPLHF. The CDR3 bases are TGTGCCAGCAGTTACGGAAAAACAGGGGTCCATAATTCACCCCTCCACTTT.

This chain links TRBV20-1 with TRBJ1-2, with 8 bases fitting TRBD1. Trimming took 6 bases from V and 3 from J; bases not matched to a gene: 15. The length of the CDR3 is 16 residues. Germline V gene sequence: CDR1 DFQATT, CDR2 SNEGSKA (reference sequence). The CDR3 nucleotides read TGCAGTGCCAATGCTGGCGCAATACAGGGGGACTATGGCTACACCTTC. Translating gives CSANAGAIQGDYGYTF.

V gene TRBV24-1 combines with J gene TRBJ2-2; unclear D gene. The V gene's germline CDR1 is KGHDR and CDR2 SFDVKD. The CDR3 is 13 amino acids. V was cut by 2 bases and J by 5 bases, with 5 bases left in between. The CDR3 here is CATSDWVTGELFF. The CDR3 coding sequence is TGTGCCACCAGTGATTGGGTGACCGGGGAGCTGTTTTTT.

This clonotype was found a few times. The chain employs TRBV7-2 and TRBJ2-7; D not certain. Germline assignment: CDR1 SGHTA and CDR2 FQGNSA. V lost 1 base and J 0 bases, leaving 10 bases between the germline ends. The CDR3 sequence is 15 residues long. The CDR3 region is CASSLGPSSSYEQYF. The CDR3 nucleotides read TGTGCCAGCAGCTTAGGGCCTTCTAGCTCCTACGAGCAGTACTTC.

V is TRBV7-6 and J is TRBJ1-2, with 8 bases that match TRBD1. Germline CDR1 SGHVS, CDR2 FNYEAQ. The CDR3 has 17 amino acids. With 1 base clipped from V and 2 bases from J, the junction kept 9 bases outside the gene matches. The CDR3 loop is CASSLGQGTFGNYGYTF. The CDR3 DNA reads TGTGCCAGCAGCTTAGGACAGGGGACCTTCGGGAACTATGGCTACACCTTC.

The V and J genes are TRBV29-1 and TRBJ2-1, with D tentatively TRBD1 (6 bases). Trimming removed 6 bases from V and 3 bases from J, with 15 bases in between. The CDR3 covers 14 residues. Germline values: CDR1 SQVTM, CDR2 ANQGSEA. In DNA, the CDR3 is TGCAGCGTCATCGGGACATCCGGCTACAATGAGCAGTTCTTC. Protein sequence: CSVIGTSGYNEQFF.

The V call is TRBV7-8, the J call TRBJ2-5, with TRBD2 matching 7 bases. The CDR3 runs 16 residues. V lost 6 bases, J lost 0 bases, and 10 bases stayed unmatched. Germline assignment: CDR1 SGHVS and CDR2 FQNEAQ. The CDR3 sequence is CASSQTSAGDQETQYF. In DNA form, the CDR3 reads TGTGCCAGCAGTCAAACTAGCGCTGGGGACCAAGAGACCCAGTACTTC.

The chain recombines TRBV6-1 with TRBJ2-3; D perhaps matches TRBD2 (7 bases). The CDR3 totals 18 residues. V was shortened by 5 bases and J by 1 base, with 22 bases between the two germline ends. Germline loops: CDR1 MNHNS, CDR2 SASEGT. This chain's CDR3 is CASSKPHSPGGRTDTQYF. In nucleotides, the CDR3 is TGTGCCAGCAGTAAACCTCACTCTCCGGGGGGCCGCACAGATACGCAGTATTTT.

The chain uses TRBV29-1 and TRBJ2-5; D tentatively fits TRBD1 or TRBD2 (5 bases each). The V gene's germline CDR1 is SQVTM and CDR2 ANQGSEA. Trimming took 6 bases from V and 4 from J, leaving 15 bases between them. There are 13 residues in the CDR3. CDR3 in amino acids: CSVAGTEVETQYF. DNA for the CDR3: TGCAGCGTAGCCGGGACGGAGGTAGAGACCCAGTACTTC.

The chain recombines TRBV13 with TRBJ2-1; D may be TRBD2 (5 bases). V was clipped by 4 bases and J by 5 bases, with 15 bases between them. Germline CDR1 PRHDT, CDR2 FYEKMQ (reference sequence). CDR3 length: 15 residues. The CDR3 coding sequence is TGTGCCAGCAGCTGGTACGGGGAATACCACAATGAGCAGTTCTTC. It specifies CASSWYGEYHNEQFF.

This clonotype has only a few counts. V and J are TRBV20-1 and TRBJ2-5; 8 bases fit TRBD1. Per the germline V gene, CDR1 is DFQATT and CDR2 is SNEGSKA (reference sequence). The CDR3 loop spans 18 amino acids. V dropped 6 bases and J dropped 4; count of bases not matched to a gene: 22. As DNA, the CDR3 is TGCAGTGCCCCGGGCCGCCAGGGGGCTACCCCTCAAGGAGAGACCCAGTACTTC. Translation gives CSAPGRQGATPQGETQYF.

In this sample, this clonotype turned up a few times. V is TRBV12-3 or TRBV12-4 and J is TRBJ1-2; D is perhaps TRBD1 (5 bases). Deletions cut 6 bases from V and 3 bases from J, with 17 bases between. This CDR3 is 15 amino acids long. CDR3 coding DNA: TGTGCCAGCAGCGCAACGGGCAGGGATCACTATGGCTACACCTTC. Translation gives CASSATGRDHYGYTF.

V usage is TRBV10-3 and J usage is TRBJ2-7; 12 bases match TRBD2. V gave up 6 bases and J gave up 5 bases; unmatched junction bases: 5. Germline CDR1 ENHRY, CDR2 SYGVKD. The CDR3 sequence is 14 residues long. CDR3 DNA: TGTGCCATCAGGACTCGGACTAGCGGGGACGAGCAGTACTTC. This translates into CAIRTRTSGDEQYF.

The J gene is TRBJ1-5, the V gene TRBV20-1; a possible D gene is TRBD1 (6 bases). The CDR3 length is 17 residues. From germline, CDR1 is DFQATT and CDR2 SNEGSKA (reference sequence). CDR3 sequence: CSVPGGGALGWNQPQHF. The CDR3 DNA reads as TGCAGCGTCCCCGGGGGGGGGGCCCTCGGTTGGAATCAGCCCCAGCATTTT.

This clonotype has a count of ten or more. V and J are TRBV12-3 or TRBV12-4 and TRBJ1-2, with D uncertain. The CDR3 runs to 15 residues. Trimming removed 5 bases from V and 4 bases from J, with 17 bases in between. The CDR3 loop reads CASSLRRQVFYGYTF. For the CDR3, the DNA is TGTGCCAGCAGTCTAAGGCGACAAGTATTCTATGGCTACACCTTC.

This chain uses TRBV12-3 or TRBV12-4 with TRBJ2-7; possible D gene TRBD2, 5 bases. The CDR3 consists of 15 residues. V dropped 6 bases and J dropped 2 bases, with 17 bases sitting between them. The CDR3 protein is CASSSKAVPPYEQYF. CDR3 sequence (DNA): TGTGCCAGCAGCTCAAAAGCGGTCCCCCCCTACGAGCAGTACTTC.

The chain employs TRBV20-1 and TRBJ1-2; 9 bases are shared with TRBD1. Unmatched junction bases numbered 9, after V lost 6 bases and J lost 4 bases. CDR3 size: 14 residues. The V gene's germline CDR1 is DFQATT and CDR2 SNEGSKA (reference sequence). The DNA for the CDR3 is TGCAGTGCAAAGGGACAGGGATTAGGCTATGGCTACACCTTC. Translating gives CSAKGQGLGYGYTF.

This chain connects TRBV29-1 to TRBJ2-2, with D unclear. This CDR3 spans 13 amino acids. V was shortened by 0 bases and J by 3 bases, with 5 bases between the two germline ends. CDR1 is SQVTM, CDR2 ANQGSEA, per germline. The CDR3 protein is CSVEDGYTGELFF. Written as DNA, the CDR3 is TGCAGCGTTGAAGACGGGTACACCGGGGAGCTGTTTTTT.

The V call is TRBV12-3 or TRBV12-4, the J call TRBJ2-3, with a tentative D call TRBD1 (5 bases). The CDR3 is 15 amino acids. V lost 7 bases and J 4 bases, leaving 18 bases between the germline ends. For the CDR3, the DNA is TGTGCCAGCATGCCCCTTTCAGGGTTGCCAGATACGCAGTATTTT. Protein: CASMPLSGLPDTQYF.

This clonotype occurred a few times. V is TRBV1 and J is TRBJ1-1. TRBV1 is classified as a pseudogene. The CDR3 runs 16 residues. The CDR3 loop reads CTSSQDWAGRSPEAFF. The DNA for the CDR3 is TGCACCAGCAGCCAAGATTGGGCAGGGAGGAGCCCTGAAGCTTTCTTT.

This clonotype was counted between two and nine times. The V and J genes are TRBV18 and TRBJ2-1; 10 bases fit TRBD2. The CDR3 spans 18 residues. CDR1 and CDR2 from the germline V gene are KGHSH and LQKENI. The J segment lost 3 bases and the V segment lost 1 base, leaving 9 bases of the junction unmatched. CDR3 amino acids: CASSPQFLRTSGYNEQFF. The CDR3 DNA is TGTGCCAGCTCACCACAATTTTTAAGGACTAGCGGCTACAATGAGCAGTTCTTC.

This clonotype was counted only a few times. The chain carries TRBV7-9 and TRBJ2-1; TRBD2 matches at 8 bases. Germline V gene lookup returns CDR1 SEHNR and CDR2 FQNEAQ (reference sequence). With 5 bases clipped from V and 5 bases from J, the junction kept 11 bases outside the gene matches. The CDR3 has 16 amino acids. DNA of the CDR3: TGTGCCAGCAGCACAAGGGCGGGAGGACTCAACAATGAGCAGTTCTTC. Translation: CASSTRAGGLNNEQFF.

The CDR3 is CASSPQTGGVRGEQYF. DNA of the CDR3: TGCGCCAGCAGCCCCCAGACAGGGGGTGTGCGGGGCGAGCAGTACTTC. This sequence joins TRBV4-1 and TRBJ2-7; TRBD1 matches at 9 bases. Germline lookup yields CDR1 MGHRA and CDR2 YSYEKL. The CDR3 extends over 16 amino acids. V was pared by 4 bases and J by 6 bases, with 13 bases of the junction left unmatched.

This rearrangement joins TRBV4-1 to TRBJ2-3, with D unresolved. The CDR3 totals 14 residues. Germline V lookup: CDR1 MGHRA, CDR2 YSYEKL. V lost 1 base and J lost 5, with 10 bases in between. CDR3 nucleotides: TGCGCCAGCAGCCAAGGCCAGCTTAAAGATACGCAGTATTTT. Protein sequence: CASSQGQLKDTQYF.

The rearrangement uses TRBV25-1 and TRBJ2-7; tentatively, D is TRBD1 or TRBD2 (6 bases each). V was pared by 8 bases and J by 6 bases, with 14 bases between. Germline CDR1 is MGHDK and CDR2 is SYGVNS. The CDR3 has 12 residues. The CDR3 loop reads CASSKQGLEQYF. The CDR3 DNA follows: TGTGCCAGCTCCAAACAGGGACTCGAGCAGTACTTC.